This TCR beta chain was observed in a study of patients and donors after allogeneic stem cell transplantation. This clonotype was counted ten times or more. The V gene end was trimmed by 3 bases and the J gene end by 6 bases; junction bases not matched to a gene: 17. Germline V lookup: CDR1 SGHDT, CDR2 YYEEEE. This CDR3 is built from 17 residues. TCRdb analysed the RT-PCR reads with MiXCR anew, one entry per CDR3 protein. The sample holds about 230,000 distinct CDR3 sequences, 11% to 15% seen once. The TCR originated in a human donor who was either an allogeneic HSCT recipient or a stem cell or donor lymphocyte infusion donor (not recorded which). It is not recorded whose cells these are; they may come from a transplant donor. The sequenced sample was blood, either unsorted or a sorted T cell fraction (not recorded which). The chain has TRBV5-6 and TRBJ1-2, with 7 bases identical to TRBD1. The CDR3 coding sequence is TGTGCCAGCAGCTCAATGGGACAGCCGAGCCCGCTTGATGGCTACACCTTC. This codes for CASSSMGQPSPLDGYTF.